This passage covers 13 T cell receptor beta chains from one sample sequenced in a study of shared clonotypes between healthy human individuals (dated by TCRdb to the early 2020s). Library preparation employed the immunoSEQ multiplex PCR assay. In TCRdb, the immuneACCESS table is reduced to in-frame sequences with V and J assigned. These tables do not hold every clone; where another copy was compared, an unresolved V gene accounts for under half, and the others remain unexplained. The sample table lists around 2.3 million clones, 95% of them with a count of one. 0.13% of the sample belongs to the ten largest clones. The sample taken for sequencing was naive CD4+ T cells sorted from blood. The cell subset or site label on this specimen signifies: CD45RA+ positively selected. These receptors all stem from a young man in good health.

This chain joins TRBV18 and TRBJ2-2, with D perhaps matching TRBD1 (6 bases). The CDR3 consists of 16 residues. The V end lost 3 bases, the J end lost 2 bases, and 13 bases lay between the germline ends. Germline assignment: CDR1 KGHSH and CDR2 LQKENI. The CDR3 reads CASSPRTELNTGELFF. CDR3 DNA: TGTGCCAGCTCACCCCGGACAGAACTAAACACCGGGGAGCTGTTTTTT. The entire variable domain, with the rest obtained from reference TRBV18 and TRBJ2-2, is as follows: NAGVMQNPRHLVRRRGQEARLRCSPMKGHSHVYWYRQLPEEGLKFMVYLQKENIIDESGMPKERFSAEFPKEGPSILRIQQVVRGDSAAYFCASSPRTELNTGELFFGEGSRLTVL.

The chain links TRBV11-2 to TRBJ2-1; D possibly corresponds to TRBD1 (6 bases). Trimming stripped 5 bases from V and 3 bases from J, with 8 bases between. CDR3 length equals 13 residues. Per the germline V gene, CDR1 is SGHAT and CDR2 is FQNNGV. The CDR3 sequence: CASSRTVYNEQFF. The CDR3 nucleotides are TGTGCCAGCAGCCGGACAGTCTACAATGAGCAGTTCTTC.

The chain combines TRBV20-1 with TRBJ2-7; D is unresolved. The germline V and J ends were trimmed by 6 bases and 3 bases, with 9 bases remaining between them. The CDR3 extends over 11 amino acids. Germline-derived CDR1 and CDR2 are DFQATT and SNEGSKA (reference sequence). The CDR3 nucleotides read TGCAGTGCGCACGACCACTACGAGCAGTACTTC. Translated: CSAHDHYEQYF.

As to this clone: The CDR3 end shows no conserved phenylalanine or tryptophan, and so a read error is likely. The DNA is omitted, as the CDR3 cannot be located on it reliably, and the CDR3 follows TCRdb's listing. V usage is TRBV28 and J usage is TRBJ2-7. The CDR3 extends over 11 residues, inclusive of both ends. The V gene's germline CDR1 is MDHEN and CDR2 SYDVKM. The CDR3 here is CASSQNRDCVI.

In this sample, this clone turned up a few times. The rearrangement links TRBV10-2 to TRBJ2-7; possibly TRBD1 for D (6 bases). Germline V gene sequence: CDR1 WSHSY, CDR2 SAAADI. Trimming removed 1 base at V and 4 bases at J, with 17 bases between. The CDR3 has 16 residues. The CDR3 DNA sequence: TGCGCCAGCAGTGAGTACTCTTGGACAGTGGAATACGAGCAGTACTTC. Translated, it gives CASSEYSWTVEYEQYF.

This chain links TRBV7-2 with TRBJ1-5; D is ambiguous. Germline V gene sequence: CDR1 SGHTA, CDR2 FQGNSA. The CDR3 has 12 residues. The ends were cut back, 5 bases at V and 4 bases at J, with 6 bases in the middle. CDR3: CASSAGNQPQHF. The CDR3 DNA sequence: TGTGCCAGCAGCGCGGGGAATCAGCCCCAGCATTTT.

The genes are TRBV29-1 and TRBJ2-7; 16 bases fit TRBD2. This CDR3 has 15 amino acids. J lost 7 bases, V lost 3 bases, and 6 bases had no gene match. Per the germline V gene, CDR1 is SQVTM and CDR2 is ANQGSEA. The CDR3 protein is CSVEGTSGRAVEQYF. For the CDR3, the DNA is TGCAGCGTTGAGGGGACTAGCGGGAGGGCCGTTGAGCAGTACTTC.

The CDR3 reads CASSLTDLSTDTQYF. The CDR3 nucleotides read TGTGCCAGCAGCCTAACAGATTTGTCCACAGATACGCAGTATTTT. The chain uses TRBV14 and TRBJ2-3; D unresolved. Looked up from germline, CDR1 is SGHDN and CDR2 is FVKESK. CDR3 length equals 15 residues. The ends were cut back, 4 bases at V and 2 bases at J, with 13 bases in the middle.

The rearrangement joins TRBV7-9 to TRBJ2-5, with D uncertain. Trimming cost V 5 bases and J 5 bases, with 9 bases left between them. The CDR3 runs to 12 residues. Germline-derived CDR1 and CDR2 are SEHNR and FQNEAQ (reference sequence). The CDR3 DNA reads TGTGCCAGCAGCGAAGTTTTGGAGACCCAGTACTTC. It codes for CASSEVLETQYF. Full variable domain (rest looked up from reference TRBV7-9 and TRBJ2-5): DTGVSQNPRHKITKRGQNVTFRCDPISEHNRLYWYRQTLGQGPEFLTYFQNEAQLEKSRLLSDRFSAERPKGSFSTLEIQRTEQGDSAMYLCASSEVLETQYFGPGTRLLVL.

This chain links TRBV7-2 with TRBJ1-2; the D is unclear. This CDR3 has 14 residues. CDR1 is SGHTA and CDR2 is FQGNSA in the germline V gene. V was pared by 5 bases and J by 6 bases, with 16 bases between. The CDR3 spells CASSPAQIHNGYTF. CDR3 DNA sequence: TGTGCCAGCAGCCCTGCCCAAATCCATAATGGCTACACCTTC.

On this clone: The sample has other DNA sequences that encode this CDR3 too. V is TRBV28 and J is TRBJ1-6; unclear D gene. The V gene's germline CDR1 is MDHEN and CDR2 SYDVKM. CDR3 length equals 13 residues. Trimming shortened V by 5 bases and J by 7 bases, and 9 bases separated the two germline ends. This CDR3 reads CASSPPGNSPLHF. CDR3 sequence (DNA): TGTGCCAGCAGTCCTCCCGGGAATTCACCCCTCCACTTT.

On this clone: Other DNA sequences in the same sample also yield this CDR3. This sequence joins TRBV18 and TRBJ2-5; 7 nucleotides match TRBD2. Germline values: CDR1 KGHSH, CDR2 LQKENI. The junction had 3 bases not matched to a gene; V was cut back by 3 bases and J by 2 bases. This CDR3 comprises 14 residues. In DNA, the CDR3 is TGTGCCAGCTCACCTCTCGGGGGGCAAGAGACCCAGTACTTC. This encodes CASSPLGGQETQYF.

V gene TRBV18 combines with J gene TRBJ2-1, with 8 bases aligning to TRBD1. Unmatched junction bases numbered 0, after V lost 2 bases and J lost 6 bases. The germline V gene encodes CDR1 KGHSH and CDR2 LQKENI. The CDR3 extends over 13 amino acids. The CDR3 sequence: CASSPTGGNEQFF. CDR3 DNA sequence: TGTGCCAGCTCACCAACAGGGGGCAATGAGCAGTTCTTC.